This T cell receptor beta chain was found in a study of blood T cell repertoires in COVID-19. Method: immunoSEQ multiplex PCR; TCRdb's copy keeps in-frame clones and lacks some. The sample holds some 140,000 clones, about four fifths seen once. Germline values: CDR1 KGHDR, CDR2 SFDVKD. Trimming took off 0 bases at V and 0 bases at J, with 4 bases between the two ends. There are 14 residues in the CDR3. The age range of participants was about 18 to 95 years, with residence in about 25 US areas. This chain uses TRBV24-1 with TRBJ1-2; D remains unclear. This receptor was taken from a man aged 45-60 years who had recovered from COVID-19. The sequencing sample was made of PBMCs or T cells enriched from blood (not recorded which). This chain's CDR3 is CATSDLYTNYGYTF. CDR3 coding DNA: TGTGCCACCAGTGATTTGTACACTAACTATGGCTACACCTTC.